This is a list of T cell receptor beta chains from one sample in a study of identical twins. TCRdb analysed the 5' RACE reads with MiXCR anew, one entry per CDR3 protein. The top ten hold 6% to 8.5% of the sample, which has approximately 300,000 distinct CDR3 sequences, nearly 9.5% seen once. This same sample was also taken into another study, of yellow fever vaccine responses in identical twins.

Sample: CD8+ T cells sorted from blood. These receptors all come from a woman in her late teens or twenties in good health. Each CDR3 is given with its conserved first and last residue. Fields, in order: J gene, V gene, D gene, clone size, CDR3 protein, CDR3 DNA. D genes are given only for firm matches. Clone sizes are given selectively: once, few, many, or a class where the clone is expanded.

j_call: TRBJ1-3
v_call: TRBV4-3
d_call: -
clone_size: many
cdr3_aa: CASSQEGTALGNTIYF
cdr3_nt: TGCGCCAGCAGCCAAGAGGGAACCGCCCTCGGAAACACCATATATTTT

j_call: TRBJ2-1
v_call: TRBV6-1
d_call: -
clone_size: -
cdr3_aa: CASSPEGAYNEQFF
cdr3_nt: TGTGCCAGCAGCCCCGAAGGGGCCTACAATGAGCAGTTCTTC

j_call: TRBJ2-5
v_call: TRBV15
d_call: -
clone_size: -
cdr3_aa: CATSRATVAQETQYF
cdr3_nt: TGTGCCACCAGCAGAGCGACAGTAGCCCAAGAGACCCAGTACTTC

j_call: TRBJ2-7
v_call: TRBV5-1
d_call: -
clone_size: few
cdr3_aa: CASSWDGPYEQYF
cdr3_nt: TGCGCCAGCAGCTGGGACGGCCCCTACGAGCAGTACTTC

j_call: TRBJ2-7
v_call: TRBV29-1
d_call: TRBD2
clone_size: many
cdr3_aa: CSVESLAGGFYEQYF
cdr3_nt: TGCAGCGTTGAAAGTCTAGCGGGGGGCTTTTACGAGCAGTACTTC

j_call: TRBJ2-2
v_call: TRBV7-3
d_call: TRBD2
clone_size: few
cdr3_aa: CASSLSGTSRYTGELFF
cdr3_nt: TGTGCCAGCAGCTTAAGCGGGACTAGCAGATACACCGGGGAGCTGTTTTTT

j_call: TRBJ2-2
v_call: TRBV10-3
d_call: -
clone_size: many
cdr3_aa: CAIKRTSGELFF
cdr3_nt: TGTGCCATCAAAAGGACAAGCGGGGAGCTGTTTTTT

j_call: TRBJ2-3
v_call: TRBV4-3
d_call: -
clone_size: -
cdr3_aa: CASSQGTGVGGDTQYF
cdr3_nt: TGCGCCAGCAGCCAAGGAACGGGAGTGGGAGGAGATACGCAGTATTTT

j_call: TRBJ1-1
v_call: TRBV19
d_call: TRBD1
clone_size: -
cdr3_aa: CASNTYGTGQFNTEAFF
cdr3_nt: TGTGCCAGTAATACTTACGGGACAGGCCAGTTTAACACTGAAGCTTTCTTT

j_call: TRBJ2-2
v_call: TRBV10-1
d_call: TRBD2
clone_size: many
cdr3_aa: CASSEGTSGTGELFF
cdr3_nt: TGCGCCAGCAGTGAAGGGACTAGCGGGACCGGGGAGCTGTTTTTT

j_call: TRBJ1-2
v_call: TRBV2
d_call: -
clone_size: many
cdr3_aa: CASRRTATGYTF
cdr3_nt: TGTGCCAGCAGAAGGACAGCCACGGGCTACACCTTC

j_call: TRBJ2-7
v_call: TRBV10-3
d_call: TRBD1
clone_size: -
cdr3_aa: CAISVGQTYKQYF
cdr3_nt: TGTGCCATCAGTGTGGGACAGACCTACAAGCAGTACTTC

j_call: TRBJ2-7
v_call: TRBV14
d_call: -
clone_size: -
cdr3_aa: CASSQGKEQYF
cdr3_nt: TGTGCCAGCAGCCAAGGAAAAGAGCAGTACTTC

j_call: TRBJ1-2
v_call: TRBV4-3
d_call: -
clone_size: few
cdr3_aa: CASSQAEPLSANYGYTF
cdr3_nt: TGCGCCAGCAGCCAAGCCGAACCTCTGTCGGCTAACTATGGCTACACCTTC

j_call: TRBJ2-1
v_call: TRBV20-1
d_call: -
clone_size: many
cdr3_aa: CSARIAYNEQFF
cdr3_nt: TGCAGTGCTAGAATAGCCTACAATGAGCAGTTCTTC

j_call: TRBJ2-7
v_call: TRBV10-3
d_call: TRBD1
clone_size: -
cdr3_aa: CAIRITDRGQQYF
cdr3_nt: TGTGCCATCAGAATTACCGACAGGGGTCAACAGTACTTC

j_call: TRBJ2-1
v_call: TRBV23-1
d_call: -
clone_size: -
cdr3_aa: CASSGGPVPYNEQFF
cdr3_nt: TGCGCCAGCAGCGGGGGCCCAGTCCCCTACAATGAGCAGTTCTTC

j_call: TRBJ1-1
v_call: TRBV9
d_call: -
clone_size: many
cdr3_aa: CASSAQTGGRTEAFF
cdr3_nt: TGTGCCAGCAGCGCGCAGACGGGTGGAAGGACTGAAGCTTTCTTT